This T cell receptor (beta chain) was recorded in a study of response to subunit inactivated influenza vaccine. TCRdb reanalysed the RT-PCR reads using MiXCR and keeps one entry per CDR3 protein. This repertoire shows hundreds of thousands of distinct CDR3 sequences, around 25% found once; its top ten account for under 2.5%. This clonotype was recorded at least ten times. Per germline, CDR1 ENHRY and CDR2 SYGVKD. This CDR3 region has 13 residues. V was clipped by 3 bases and J by 1 base, with 4 bases between them. This rearrangement joins TRBV10-3 to TRBJ1-5, with D uncertain. The origin of this receptor is a man aged 45-65 years who received an inactivated influenza vaccine. The specimen comprised CD4+ T cells sorted from PBMCs, sampled more than 4 days after vaccination. As DNA, the CDR3 is TGTGCCATCAGTGAATTCAGCAATCAGCCCCAGCATTTT. Translating it yields CAISEFSNQPQHF.